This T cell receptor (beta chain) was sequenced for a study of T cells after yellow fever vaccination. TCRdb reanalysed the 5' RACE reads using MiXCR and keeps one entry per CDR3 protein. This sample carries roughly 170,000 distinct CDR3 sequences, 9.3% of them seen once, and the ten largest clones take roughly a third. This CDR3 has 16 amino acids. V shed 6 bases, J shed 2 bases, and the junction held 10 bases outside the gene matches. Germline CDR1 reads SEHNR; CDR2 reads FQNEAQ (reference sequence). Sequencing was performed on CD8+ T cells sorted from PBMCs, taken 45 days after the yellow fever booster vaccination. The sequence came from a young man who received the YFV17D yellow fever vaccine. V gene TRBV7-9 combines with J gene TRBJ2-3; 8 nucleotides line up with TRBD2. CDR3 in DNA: TGTGCCAGCAGGACGGGAGGGAGACGACACACAGATACGCAGTATTTT. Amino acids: CASRTGGRRHTDTQYF.